This TCR beta chain stems from a study of shared clonotypes between healthy human individuals. Study results and caveats: All-four-donor shared clonotypes had higher generation probabilities than non-shared clonotypes did.

As for this clone: The antigen remains undetermined.

The repertoire was sequenced with immunoSEQ multiplex PCR; TCRdb's copy has only in-frame clones and lacks some. This table holds roughly 1.5 million clones, 95% to 99% found once. This CDR3 has 14 amino acids. Germline CDR1 reads MNHNS; CDR2 reads SASEGT. The J segment lost 7 bases and the V segment lost 4 bases, leaving 6 bases of the junction unmatched. The sequenced sample consisted of naive CD4+ T cells sorted from blood. The subset denotes: CD45RA+ positively selected. The chain uses TRBV6-1 and TRBJ2-2; TRBD1 matches 7 bases. The sequence derives from a young man in good health. The chain's CDR3 is CASSAGTEVGELFF. CDR3 nucleotides: TGTGCCAGCAGTGCGGGGACAGAGGTCGGGGAGCTGTTTTTT.